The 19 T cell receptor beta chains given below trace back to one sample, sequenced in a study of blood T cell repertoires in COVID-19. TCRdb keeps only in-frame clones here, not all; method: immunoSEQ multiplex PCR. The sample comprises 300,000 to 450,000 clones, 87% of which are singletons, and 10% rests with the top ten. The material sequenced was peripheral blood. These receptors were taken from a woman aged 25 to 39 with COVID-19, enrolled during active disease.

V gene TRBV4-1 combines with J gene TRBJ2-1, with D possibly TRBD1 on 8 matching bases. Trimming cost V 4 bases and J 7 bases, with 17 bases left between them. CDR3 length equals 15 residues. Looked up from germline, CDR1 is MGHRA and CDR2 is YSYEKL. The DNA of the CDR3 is TGCGCCAGCAGCCTAAGCGGGACAGGTGCGAATGAGCAGTTCTTC. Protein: CASSLSGTGANEQFF.

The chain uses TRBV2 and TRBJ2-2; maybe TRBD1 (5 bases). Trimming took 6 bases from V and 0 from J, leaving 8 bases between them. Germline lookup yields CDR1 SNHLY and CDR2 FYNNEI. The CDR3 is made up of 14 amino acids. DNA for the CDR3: TGTGCCAGCAGGGACAATACGAACACCGGGGAGCTGTTTTTT. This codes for CASRDNTNTGELFF.

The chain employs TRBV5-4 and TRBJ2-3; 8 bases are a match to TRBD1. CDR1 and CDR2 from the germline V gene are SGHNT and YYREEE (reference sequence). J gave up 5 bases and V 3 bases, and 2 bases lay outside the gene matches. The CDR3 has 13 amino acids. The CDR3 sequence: CASSSDREDTQYF. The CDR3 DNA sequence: TGTGCCAGCAGCTCGGACAGGGAAGATACGCAGTATTTT.

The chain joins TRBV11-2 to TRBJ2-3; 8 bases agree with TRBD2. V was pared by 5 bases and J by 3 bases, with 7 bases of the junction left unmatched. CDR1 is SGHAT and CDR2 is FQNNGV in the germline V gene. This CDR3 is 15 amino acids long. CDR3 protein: CASSPREGRTDTQYF. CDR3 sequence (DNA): TGTGCCAGCAGCCCCCGGGAGGGGAGAACAGATACGCAGTATTTT.

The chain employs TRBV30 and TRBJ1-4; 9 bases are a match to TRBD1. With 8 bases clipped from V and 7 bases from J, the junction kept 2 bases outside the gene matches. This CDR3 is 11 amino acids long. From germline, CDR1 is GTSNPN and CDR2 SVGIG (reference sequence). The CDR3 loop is CAGDRAEKLFF. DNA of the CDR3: TGTGCCGGGGACAGGGCTGAAAAACTGTTTTTT.

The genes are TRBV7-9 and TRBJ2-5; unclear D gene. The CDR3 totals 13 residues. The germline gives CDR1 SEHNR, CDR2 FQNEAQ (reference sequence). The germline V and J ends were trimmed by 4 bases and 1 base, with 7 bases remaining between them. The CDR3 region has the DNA TGTGCCAGCAGCTCGGCGGTCCAAGAGACCCAGTACTTC. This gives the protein CASSSAVQETQYF.

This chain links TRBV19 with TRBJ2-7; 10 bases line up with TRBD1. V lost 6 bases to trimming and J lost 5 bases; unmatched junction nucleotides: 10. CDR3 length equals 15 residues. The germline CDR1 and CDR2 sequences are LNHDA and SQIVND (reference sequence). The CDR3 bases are TGTGCCAGTAGCCTAGGCGGGACAGGGGTTGACGAGCAGTACTTC. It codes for CASSLGGTGVDEQYF.

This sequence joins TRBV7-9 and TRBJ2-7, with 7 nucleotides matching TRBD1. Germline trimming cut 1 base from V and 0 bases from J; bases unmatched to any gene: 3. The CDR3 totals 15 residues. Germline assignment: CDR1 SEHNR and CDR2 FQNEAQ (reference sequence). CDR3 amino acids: CASSLGWTGSYEQYF. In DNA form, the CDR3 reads TGTGCCAGCAGCTTAGGGTGGACAGGCTCCTACGAGCAGTACTTC. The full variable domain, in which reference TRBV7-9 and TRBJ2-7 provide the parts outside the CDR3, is DTGVSQNPRHKITKRGQNVTFRCDPISEHNRLYWYRQTLGQGPEFLTYFQNEAQLEKSRLLSDRFSAERPKGSFSTLEIQRTEQGDSAMYLCASSLGWTGSYEQYFGPGTRLTVT.

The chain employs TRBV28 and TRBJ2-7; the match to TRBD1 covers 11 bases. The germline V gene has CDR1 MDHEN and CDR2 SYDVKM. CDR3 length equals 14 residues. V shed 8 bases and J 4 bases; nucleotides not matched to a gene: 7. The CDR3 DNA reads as TGTGCCAGCGTAAGGGACAGGGGGACATACGAGCAGTACTTC. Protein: CASVRDRGTYEQYF.

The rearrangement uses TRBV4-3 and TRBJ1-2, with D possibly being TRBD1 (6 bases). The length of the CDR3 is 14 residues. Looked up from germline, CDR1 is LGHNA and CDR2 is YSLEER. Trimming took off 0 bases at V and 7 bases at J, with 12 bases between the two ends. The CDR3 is CASSQDPQQGGYTF. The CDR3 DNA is TGCGCCAGCAGCCAAGATCCACAACAGGGTGGCTACACCTTC.

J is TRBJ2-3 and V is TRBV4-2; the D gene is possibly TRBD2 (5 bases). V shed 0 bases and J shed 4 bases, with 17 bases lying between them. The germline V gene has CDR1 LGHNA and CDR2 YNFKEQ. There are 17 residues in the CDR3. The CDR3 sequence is CASSQESAATGADTQYF. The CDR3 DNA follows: TGTGCCAGCAGCCAAGAGTCGGCGGCCACCGGGGCAGATACGCAGTATTTT.

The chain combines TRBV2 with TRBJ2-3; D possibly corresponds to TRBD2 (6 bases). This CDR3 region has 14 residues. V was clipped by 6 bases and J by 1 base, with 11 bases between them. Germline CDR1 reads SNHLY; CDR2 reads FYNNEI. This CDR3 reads CASRRDLGTDTQYF. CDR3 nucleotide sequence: TGTGCCAGCAGACGGGACTTAGGCACAGATACGCAGTATTTT.

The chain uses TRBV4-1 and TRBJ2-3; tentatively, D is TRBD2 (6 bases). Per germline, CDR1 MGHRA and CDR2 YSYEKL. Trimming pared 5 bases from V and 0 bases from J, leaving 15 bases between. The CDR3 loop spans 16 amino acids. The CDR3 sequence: CASSFERASSTDTQYF. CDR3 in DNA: TGCGCCAGCAGCTTCGAGCGGGCGTCTAGCACAGATACGCAGTATTTT.

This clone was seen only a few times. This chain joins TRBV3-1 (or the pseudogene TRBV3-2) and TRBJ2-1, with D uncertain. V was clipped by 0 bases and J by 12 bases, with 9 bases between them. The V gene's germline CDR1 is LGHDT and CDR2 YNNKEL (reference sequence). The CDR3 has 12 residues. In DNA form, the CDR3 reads TGTGCCAGCAGCCAAGAAAGATCGGGGCAGTTCTTC. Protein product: CASSQERSGQFF.

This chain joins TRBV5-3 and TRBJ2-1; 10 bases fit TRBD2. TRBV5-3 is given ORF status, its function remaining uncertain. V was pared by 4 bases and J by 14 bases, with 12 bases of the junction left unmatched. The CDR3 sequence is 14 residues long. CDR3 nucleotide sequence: TGTGCCAGAAGCCTTACTCCGACCCTAGCGGGAGAGTTCTTC. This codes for CARSLTPTLAGEFF.

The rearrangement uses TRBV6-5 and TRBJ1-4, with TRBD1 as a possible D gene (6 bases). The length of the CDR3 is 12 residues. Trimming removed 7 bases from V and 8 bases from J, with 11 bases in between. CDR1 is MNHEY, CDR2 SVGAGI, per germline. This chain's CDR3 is CASTTQGEKLFF. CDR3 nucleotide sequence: TGTGCCAGCACTACACAGGGAGAAAAACTGTTTTTT.

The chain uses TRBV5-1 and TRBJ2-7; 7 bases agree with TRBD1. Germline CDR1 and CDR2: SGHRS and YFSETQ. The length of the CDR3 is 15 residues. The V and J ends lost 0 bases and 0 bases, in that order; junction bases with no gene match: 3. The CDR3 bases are TGCGCCAGCAGCTTGGGGCAGGGGGTCTCCTACGAGCAGTACTTC. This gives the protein CASSLGQGVSYEQYF.

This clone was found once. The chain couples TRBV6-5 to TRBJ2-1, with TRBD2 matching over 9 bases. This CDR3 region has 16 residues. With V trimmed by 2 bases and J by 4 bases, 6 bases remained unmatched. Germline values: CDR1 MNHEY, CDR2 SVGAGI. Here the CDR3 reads CASSYGREGLYNEQFF. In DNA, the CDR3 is TGTGCCAGCAGTTACGGGCGGGAGGGCCTATACAATGAGCAGTTCTTC.

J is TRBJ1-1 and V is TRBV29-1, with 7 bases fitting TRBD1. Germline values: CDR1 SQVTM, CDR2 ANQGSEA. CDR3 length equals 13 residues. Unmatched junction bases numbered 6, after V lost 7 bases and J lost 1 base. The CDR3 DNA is TGCAGCGGAGAACAGGGGAGGAACACTGAAGCTTTCTTT. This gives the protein CSGEQGRNTEAFF.